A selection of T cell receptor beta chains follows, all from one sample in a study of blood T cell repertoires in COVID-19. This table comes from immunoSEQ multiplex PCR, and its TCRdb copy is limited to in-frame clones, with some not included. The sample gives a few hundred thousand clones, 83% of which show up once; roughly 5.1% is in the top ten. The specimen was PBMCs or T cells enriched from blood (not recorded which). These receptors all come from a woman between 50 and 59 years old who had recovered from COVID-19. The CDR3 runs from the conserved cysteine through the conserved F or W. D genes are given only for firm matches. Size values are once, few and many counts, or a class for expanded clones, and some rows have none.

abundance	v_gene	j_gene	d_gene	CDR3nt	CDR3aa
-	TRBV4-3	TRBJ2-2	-	TGCGCCAGCAGCCTAGGACATACAAACACCGGGGAGCTGTTTTTT	CASSLGHTNTGELFF
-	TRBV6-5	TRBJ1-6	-	TGTGCCAGCAGAACCGCCGGGACTAATAATTCACCCCTCCACTTT	CASRTAGTNNSPLHF
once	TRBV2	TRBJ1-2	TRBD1	TGTGCCAGCAAGGGACAGGGGGTTGACTATGGCTACACCTTC	CASKGQGVDYGYTF
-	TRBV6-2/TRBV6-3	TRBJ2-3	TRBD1	TGTGCCAGCAGTCCGGGACAGCCTTTCAGTACGCAGTATTTT	CASSPGQPFSTQYF
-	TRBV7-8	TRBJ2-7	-	TGTGCCAGCAGCTTACTCCCGTACTCCTACGAGCAGTACTTC	CASSLLPYSYEQYF
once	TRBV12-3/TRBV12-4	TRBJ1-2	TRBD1	TGTGCCAGCAGTCCGGACAGGGGGCGAATCCCTTTC	CASSPDRGRIPF
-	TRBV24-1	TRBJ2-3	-	TGTGCCACCAGTTCCTCGGTTGAGGCTTACACAGATACGCAGTATTTT	CATSSSVEAYTDTQYF
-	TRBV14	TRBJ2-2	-	TGTGCCAGCAGCCGCGGGGTCGGGGAGCTGTTTTTT	CASSRGVGELFF
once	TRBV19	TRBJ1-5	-	TGTGCCAGTAGTTCCCCAGGGAGGGCAGTGAAGAAGGAAGCCCAGCATTTT	CASSSPGRAVKKEAQHF
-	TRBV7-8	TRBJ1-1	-	TGTGCCAGCAGCCCTACAGGGTACCGGGACACTGAAGCTTTCTTT	CASSPTGYRDTEAFF
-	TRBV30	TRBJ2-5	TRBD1	TGTGCCTGGGACAGGGGGTTCCAAGAGACCCAGTACTTC	CAWDRGFQETQYF
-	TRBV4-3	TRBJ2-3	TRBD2	TGCGCCAGCAGCCAAGATCCGCGGGGGGGTACAGATACGCAGTATTTT	CASSQDPRGGTDTQYF
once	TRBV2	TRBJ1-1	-	TGTGCCAGCAGTTCAGGGGAACCCAACACTGAAGCTTTCTTT	CASSSGEPNTEAFF
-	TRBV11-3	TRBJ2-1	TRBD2	TGTGCCAGCAGCTCGAGACTAGCGGGAGGTTCCTACAATGAGCAGTTCTTC	CASSSRLAGGSYNEQFF
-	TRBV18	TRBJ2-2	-	TGTGCCAGCTCACCACCTATGAGAAGCGCGAACACCGGGGAGCTGTTTTTT	CASSPPMRSANTGELFF
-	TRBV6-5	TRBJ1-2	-	TGTGCCAGCACGCGACAGCTAAATAACTATGGCTACACCTTC	CASTRQLNNYGYTF
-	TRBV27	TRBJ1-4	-	TGTGCCAGCACCACAACTTTCAGCGGTAATGAAAAACTGTTTTTT	CASTTTFSGNEKLFF
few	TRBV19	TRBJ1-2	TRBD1	TGTGCCAGTAGTATGGGGGGACAGGTCTTCGCAGGAGGCTACACCTTC	CASSMGGQVFAGGYTF
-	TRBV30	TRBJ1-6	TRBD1	TGTGCCTGGAGTGTAACAGGGGGCGCGGTATCGTCACCCCTCCACTTT	CAWSVTGGAVSSPLHF
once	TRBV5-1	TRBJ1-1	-	TGCGCCAGCAGTCTGGAGGGTACTGAAGCTTTCTTT	CASSLEGTEAFF
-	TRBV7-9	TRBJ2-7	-	TGTGCCAGCAGCTTAGAAAGCAGGGGCGAGCAGTACTTC	CASSLESRGEQYF
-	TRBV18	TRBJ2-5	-	TGTGCCAGCTCCCACAACCGGGAACAAGAGACCCAGTACTTC	CASSHNREQETQYF
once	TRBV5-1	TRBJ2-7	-	TGCGCCAGCAGCTTGCCTGGGAGAAACTACGAGCAGTACTTC	CASSLPGRNYEQYF
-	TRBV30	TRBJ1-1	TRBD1	TGTGCCTGGAGAGGACAGGGAAGGACGGCTTTCTTT	CAWRGQGRTAFF
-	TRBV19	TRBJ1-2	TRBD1	TGTGCCAGTAGTCACTCGACAGGGCCGGGCTACACCTTC	CASSHSTGPGYTF
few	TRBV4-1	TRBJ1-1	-	TGCGCCAGCAGCCAAGCGGGGTCCACTGAAGCTTTCTTT	CASSQAGSTEAFF
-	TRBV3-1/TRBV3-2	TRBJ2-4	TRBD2	TGTGCCAGCAGCCAGCGAGCGGGGGGTAGCCAGGGAAACATTCAGTACTTC	CASSQRAGGSQGNIQYF
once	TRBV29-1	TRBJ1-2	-	TGCAGCGTTGTAGGGGGGGGCAACAACTATGGCTACACCTTC	CSVVGGGNNYGYTF
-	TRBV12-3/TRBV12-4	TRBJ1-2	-	TGTGCCAGCACAGGCACCGGTCGGGGCTACACCTTC	CASTGTGRGYTF
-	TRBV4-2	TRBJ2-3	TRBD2	TGTGCCAGCAGCCAAGATGGGGCGGGAGAGTCCCCCGCGCAGTATTTT	CASSQDGAGESPAQYF
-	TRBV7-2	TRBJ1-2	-	TGTGCCAGCAGCTCGGACCTGGTGGGAGATGGCTACACCTTC	CASSSDLVGDGYTF
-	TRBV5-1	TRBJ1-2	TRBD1	TGCGCCAGCAGCATCGACAGGGGACATGGCTACACCTTC	CASSIDRGHGYTF
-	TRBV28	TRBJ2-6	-	TGTGCCAGCAGTTTACCAGACAGCTCTGGGGCCAACGTCCTGACTTTC	CASSLPDSSGANVLTF
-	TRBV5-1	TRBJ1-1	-	TGCGCCAGCAGCTTGCTACAGCCGAACACTGAAGCTTTCTTT	CASSLLQPNTEAFF
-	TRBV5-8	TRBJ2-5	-	TGTGCCAGCAGCTTGGGAAGGGGTAGTGAGACCCAGTACTTC	CASSLGRGSETQYF
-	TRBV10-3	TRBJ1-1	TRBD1	TGTGCCATCAGGCAACAGGGGGCGGACACTGAAGCTTTCTTT	CAIRQQGADTEAFF
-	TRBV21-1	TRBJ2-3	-	-	CARWGRGTSTDTQYF
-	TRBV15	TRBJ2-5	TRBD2	TGTGCCACCAGCAGAAGTCTCCTCACTAGCGGGGCTAGGGAGACCCAGTACTTC	CATSRSLLTSGARETQYF
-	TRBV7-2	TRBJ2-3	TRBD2	TGTGCCAGCAGCTTATTATTACGACTAGCGGGGTACACAGATACGCAGTATTTT	CASSLLLRLAGYTDTQYF
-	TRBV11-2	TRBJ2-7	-	TGTGCCAGCAGCAACAACCCGTCCTACGAGCAGTACTTC	CASSNNPSYEQYF
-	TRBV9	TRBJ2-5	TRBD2	TGTGCCAGCAGCGTAGACCCTAGCGGGGGCCACCAAGAGACCCAGTACTTC	CASSVDPSGGHQETQYF
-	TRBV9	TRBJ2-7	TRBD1	TGTGCCAGCAGCGTCCGGGACAGCTCCTACGAGCAGTACTTC	CASSVRDSSYEQYF